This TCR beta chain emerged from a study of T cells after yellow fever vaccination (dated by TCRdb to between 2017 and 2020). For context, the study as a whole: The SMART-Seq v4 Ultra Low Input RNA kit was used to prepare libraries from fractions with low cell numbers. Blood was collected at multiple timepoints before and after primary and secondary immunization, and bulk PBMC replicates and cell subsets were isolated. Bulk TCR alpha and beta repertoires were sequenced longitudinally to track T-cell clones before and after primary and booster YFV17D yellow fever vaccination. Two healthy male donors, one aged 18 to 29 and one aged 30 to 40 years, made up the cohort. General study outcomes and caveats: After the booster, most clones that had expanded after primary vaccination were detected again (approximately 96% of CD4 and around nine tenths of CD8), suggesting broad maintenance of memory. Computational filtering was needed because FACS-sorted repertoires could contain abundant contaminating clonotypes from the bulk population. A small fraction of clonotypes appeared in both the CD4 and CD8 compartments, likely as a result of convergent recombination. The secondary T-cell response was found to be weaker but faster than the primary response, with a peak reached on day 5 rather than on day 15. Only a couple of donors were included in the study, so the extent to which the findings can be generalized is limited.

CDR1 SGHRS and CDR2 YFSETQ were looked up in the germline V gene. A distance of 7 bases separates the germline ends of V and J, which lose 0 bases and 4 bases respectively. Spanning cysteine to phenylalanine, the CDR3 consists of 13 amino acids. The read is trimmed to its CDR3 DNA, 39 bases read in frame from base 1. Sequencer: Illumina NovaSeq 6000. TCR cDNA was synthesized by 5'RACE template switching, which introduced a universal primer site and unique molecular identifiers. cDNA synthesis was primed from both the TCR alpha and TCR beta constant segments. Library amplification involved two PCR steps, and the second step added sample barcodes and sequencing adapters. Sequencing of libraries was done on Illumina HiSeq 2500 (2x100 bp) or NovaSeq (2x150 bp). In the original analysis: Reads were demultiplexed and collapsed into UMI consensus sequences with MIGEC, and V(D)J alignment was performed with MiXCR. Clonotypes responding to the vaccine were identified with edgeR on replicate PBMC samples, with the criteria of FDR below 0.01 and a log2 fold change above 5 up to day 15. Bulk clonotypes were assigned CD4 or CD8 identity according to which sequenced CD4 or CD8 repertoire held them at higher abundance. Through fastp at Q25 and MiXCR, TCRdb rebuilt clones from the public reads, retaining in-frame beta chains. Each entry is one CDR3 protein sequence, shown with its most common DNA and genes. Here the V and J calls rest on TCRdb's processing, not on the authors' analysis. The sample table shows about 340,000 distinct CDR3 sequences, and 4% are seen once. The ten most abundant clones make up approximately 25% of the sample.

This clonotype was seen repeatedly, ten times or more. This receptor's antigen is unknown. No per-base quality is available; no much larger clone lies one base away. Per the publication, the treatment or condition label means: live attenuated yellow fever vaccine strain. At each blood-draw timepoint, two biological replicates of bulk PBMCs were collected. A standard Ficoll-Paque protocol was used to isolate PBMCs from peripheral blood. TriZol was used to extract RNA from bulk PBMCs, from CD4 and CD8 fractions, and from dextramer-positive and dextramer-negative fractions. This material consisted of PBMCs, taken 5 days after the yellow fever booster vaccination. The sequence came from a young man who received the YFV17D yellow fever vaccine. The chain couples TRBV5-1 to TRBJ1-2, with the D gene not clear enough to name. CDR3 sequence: CASSLAGSYGYTF. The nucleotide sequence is TGCGCCAGCAGCTTGGCGGGCAGCTATGGCTACACCTTC.